The 21 T cell receptor beta chains listed next were all sequenced from one sample in a study of cytomegalovirus exposure and HLA in healthy donors. PCR used 60 Vbeta primers and 13 Jbeta primers. The protocol was immunoSEQ multiplex PCR, while the TCRdb copy is restricted to in-frame clones and leaves out a portion. The repertoire consists of some 120,000 clones, with about 79% occurring once and the leading ten covering more than 2%. The sample was PBMCs. These TCRs come from a human donor in good health.

The sample holds a few counts of this clone. The V and J genes are TRBV29-1 and TRBJ2-2, with a tentative D call TRBD2 (6 bases). With 6 bases removed from V and 4 bases from J, the gap between germline ends came to 6 bases. From germline, CDR1 is SQVTM and CDR2 ANQGSEA. The length of the CDR3 is 11 residues. The CDR3 nucleotides read TGCAGCGTGACTAGCACCGGGGAGCTGTTTTTT. It specifies CSVTSTGELFF.

This clone was seen only a few times. J is TRBJ2-7 and V is TRBV27; 7 bases map to TRBD1. The CDR3 consists of 13 residues. Germline CDR1 MNHEY, CDR2 SMNVEV (reference sequence). Trimming took 4 bases from V and 5 from J; bases not matched to a gene: 5. The CDR3: CASSSFDRDEQYF. The CDR3, as DNA: TGTGCCAGCAGTTCGTTCGACAGGGACGAGCAGTACTTC.

This chain links TRBV7-2 with TRBJ1-1, with D maybe TRBD1 (5 bases). The V gene lost 2 bases and the J gene lost 1 base, with 5 bases spanning the gap. The CDR3 runs 13 residues. CDR1 is SGHTA, CDR2 FQGNSA, per germline. In nucleotides, the CDR3 is TGTGCCAGCAGCTTACAGGGGAACACTGAAGCTTTCTTT. Translation gives CASSLQGNTEAFF.

The chain is built from TRBV4-1 and TRBJ2-7, with D tentatively TRBD2 (6 bases). The CDR3 consists of 14 residues. V lost 4 bases to trimming and J lost 5 bases, with 15 bases between them. Looked up from germline, CDR1 is MGHRA and CDR2 is YSYEKL. The chain's CDR3 is CASSRPGAWDEQYF. CDR3 coding DNA: TGCGCCAGCAGCCGGCCGGGAGCCTGGGACGAGCAGTACTTC.

The CDR3 nucleotides are TGTGCCAGCAGAGGGACAGTGCGCAATCAGCCCCAGCATTTT. Its protein product is CASRGTVRNQPQHF. This chain connects TRBV2 to TRBJ1-5; the match to TRBD1 covers 7 bases. Germline loops: CDR1 SNHLY, CDR2 FYNNEI. The CDR3 runs 14 residues. Unmatched junction bases numbered 4, after V lost 6 bases and J lost 2 bases.

The V and J genes are TRBV7-6 and TRBJ1-2; D gene ambiguous. CDR3 length equals 14 residues. Germline values: CDR1 SGHVS, CDR2 FNYEAQ. The V end was cut by 2 bases, the J end by 3 bases, with 10 bases between. Here the CDR3 DNA reads TGTGCCAGCAGCTTAAGGTCTGGAGACTATGGCTACACCTTC. Residues: CASSLRSGDYGYTF.

The chain combines TRBV7-2 with TRBJ1-1, with 7 bases matching TRBD1. V lost 5 bases and J lost 6; bases outside the gene matches: 6. Germline V gene lookup returns CDR1 SGHTA and CDR2 FQGNSA. The CDR3 contains 13 residues. The CDR3 bases are TGTGCCAGCAGCACGTCGACAGGGTCTGAAGCTTTCTTT. Protein product: CASSTSTGSEAFF.

This chain connects TRBV2 to TRBJ2-1; no firm D call. Germline V CDR1 and CDR2: SNHLY, FYNNEI. The CDR3 covers 15 residues. CDR3 bases: TGTGGTTCAAACCCGCGCTTGAGCTCCTACAATGAGCAGTTCTTC. This sequence encodes CGSNPRLSSYNEQFF.

In its sample, this clone was seen once. The CDR3 region is CASTAAGGYEQYF. The DNA of the CDR3 is TGTGCCAGCACCGCGGCAGGGGGCTACGAGCAGTACTTC. The chain carries TRBV27 and TRBJ2-7, with 7 bases lining up with TRBD1. The CDR3 is 13 residues long. In germline, CDR1 is MNHEY, CDR2 SMNVEV (reference sequence). The V and J ends lost 7 bases and 3 bases, in that order; junction bases with no gene match: 6.

The table lists this clone with a few counts. This chain links TRBV7-2 with TRBJ2-5, with a possible D match to TRBD1 (6 bases). V lost 1 base and J lost 4, with 16 bases in between. The CDR3 is made up of 16 amino acids. Looked up from germline, CDR1 is SGHTA and CDR2 is FQGNSA. CDR3 sequence: CASSLGTGFILETQYF. CDR3 coding DNA: TGTGCCAGCAGCTTAGGTACAGGGTTTATATTAGAGACCCAGTACTTC.

The V gene is TRBV9, the J gene TRBJ1-2; D call uncertain. Germline values: CDR1 SGDLS, CDR2 YYNGEE. The CDR3 totals 14 residues. Deletions cut 2 bases from V and 6 bases from J, with 14 bases between. CDR3 residues: CASSVSAQLHGYTF. Written as DNA, the CDR3 is TGTGCCAGCAGCGTTAGCGCTCAGCTCCATGGCTACACCTTC. Full variable domain (missing parts from reference TRBV9 and TRBJ1-2): DSGVTQTPKHLITATGQRVTLRCSPRSGDLSVYWYQQSLDQGLQFLIQYYNGEERAKGNILERFSAQQFPDLHSELNLSSLELGDSALYFCASSVSAQLHGYTFGSGTRLTVV.

CDR3 residues: CAISEGSRETQYF. The CDR3 DNA reads as TGTGCCATCAGTGAGGGTAGCCGGGAGACCCAGTACTTC. The genes are TRBV10-3 and TRBJ2-5, with D uncertain. This CDR3 spans 13 amino acids. Trimming removed 2 bases from V and 5 bases from J, with 9 bases in between. Germline V gives CDR1 ENHRY, CDR2 SYGVKD.

The chain joins TRBV6-1 to TRBJ2-7, with 11 bases matching TRBD2. Trimming removed 3 bases from V and 4 bases from J; junction bases left unmatched: 5. The CDR3 is 15 amino acids. Germline CDR1 and CDR2: MNHNS and SASEGT. The CDR3 loop is CASSDIAGGYYEQYF. CDR3 DNA sequence: TGTGCCAGCAGTGACATAGCGGGAGGGTATTACGAGCAGTACTTC.

The chain carries TRBV2 and TRBJ1-2; 7 bases agree with TRBD1. V shed 2 bases and J 7 bases; nucleotides not matched to a gene: 4. Germline V gene data show CDR1 as SNHLY and CDR2 as FYNNEI. The CDR3 has 13 residues. The chain's CDR3 is CASSESSGGGYTF. CDR3 nucleotides: TGTGCCAGCAGTGAAAGCTCAGGGGGTGGCTACACCTTC.

This clone was detected ten times or more. The V gene is TRBV19, the J gene TRBJ1-1, with TRBD1 as a possible D gene (5 bases). Germline V gene data show CDR1 as LNHDA and CDR2 as SQIVND (reference sequence). The germline V and J ends were trimmed by 7 bases and 5 bases, with 17 bases remaining between them. This CDR3 is built from 14 residues. CDR3 bases: TGTGCCAGTATGGGGCAGGGCTCAAAAACTGAAGCTTTCTTT. Residues: CASMGQGSKTEAFF.

This rearrangement joins TRBV18 to TRBJ2-1; 9 bases align to TRBD2. This CDR3 spans 13 amino acids. Germline V gene data show CDR1 as KGHSH and CDR2 as LQKENI. The J segment lost 9 bases and the V segment lost 6 bases, leaving 6 bases of the junction unmatched. The CDR3 reads CASSPKTSGEQFF. The CDR3 DNA is TGTGCCAGCTCCCCGAAGACTAGCGGTGAGCAGTTCTTC.

This clone was observed once. In the same sample, other DNA sequences code for this CDR3. The chain employs TRBV27 and TRBJ1-5, with D perhaps matching TRBD1 (6 bases). Germline V gene lookup returns CDR1 MNHEY and CDR2 SMNVEV (reference sequence). The CDR3 is 15 amino acids. The germline V and J ends were trimmed by 0 bases and 4 bases, with 10 bases remaining between them. The CDR3 spells CASSLSRRGNQPQHF. The CDR3 nucleotides are TGTGCCAGCAGTTTATCTCGCAGGGGAAATCAGCCCCAGCATTTT.

V usage is TRBV6-5 and J usage is TRBJ1-1; tentative D call: TRBD1 (5 bases). Germline V gene data show CDR1 as MNHEY and CDR2 as SVGAGI. The CDR3 covers 13 residues. Trimming shortened V by 0 bases and J by 5 bases, and 7 bases separated the two germline ends. The CDR3 DNA is TGTGCCAGCAGTTACTCGGGGGGGACTGAAGCTTTCTTT. It specifies CASSYSGGTEAFF.

V and J are TRBV2 and TRBJ1-5; D not certain. Germline V CDR1 and CDR2: SNHLY, FYNNEI. Trimming left V 7 bases short and J 4 bases short, with 11 bases between. This CDR3 is 13 amino acids long. In DNA, the CDR3 is TGTGCCAGCACCCTGTCAGAAAATCAGCCCCAGCATTTT. Its protein product is CASTLSENQPQHF.

V and J are TRBV10-3 and TRBJ1-2, with 7 bases aligning to TRBD1. The germline CDR1 and CDR2 sequences are ENHRY and SYGVKD. The CDR3 is made up of 13 amino acids. After removal of 10 bases from V and 4 bases from J, the junction contained 9 bases not matched to a gene. The CDR3 loop is CATVGDSIYGYTF. The CDR3 coding sequence is TGTGCCACGGTCGGGGACAGCATCTATGGCTACACCTTC.

Worth noting for this clone: Just one base apart from a much larger clone, this may be a read error. The chain recombines TRBV7-6 with TRBJ1-4; D remains unclear. Per germline, CDR1 SGHVS and CDR2 FNYEAQ. This CDR3 spans 13 amino acids. The germline V and J ends were trimmed by 1 base and 7 bases, with 7 bases remaining between them. The CDR3 DNA reads TGTGCCAGCAGCTTAGTGGCAGGTGAAAAACTGTTTTTT. Translation gives CASSLVAGEKLFF.